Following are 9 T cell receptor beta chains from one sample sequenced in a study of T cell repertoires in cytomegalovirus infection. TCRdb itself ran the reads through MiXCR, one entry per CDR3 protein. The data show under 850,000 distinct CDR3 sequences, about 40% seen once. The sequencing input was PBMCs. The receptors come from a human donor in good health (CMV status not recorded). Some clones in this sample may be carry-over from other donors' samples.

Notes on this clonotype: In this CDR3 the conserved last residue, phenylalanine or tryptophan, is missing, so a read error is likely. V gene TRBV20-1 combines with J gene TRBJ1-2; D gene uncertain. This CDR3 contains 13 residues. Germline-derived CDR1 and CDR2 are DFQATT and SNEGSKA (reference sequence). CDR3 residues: CSSRDNQKGGYTL. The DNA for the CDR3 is TGCAGTTCTAGAGATAACCAAAAGGGTGGCTACACCTTA.

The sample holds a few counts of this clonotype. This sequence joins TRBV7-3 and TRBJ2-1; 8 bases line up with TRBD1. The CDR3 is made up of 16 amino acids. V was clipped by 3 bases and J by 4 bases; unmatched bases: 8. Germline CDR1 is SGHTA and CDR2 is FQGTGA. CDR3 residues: CASSFIDRGRYNEQFF. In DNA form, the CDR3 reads TGTGCCAGCAGCTTCATTGACAGGGGCCGGTACAATGAGCAGTTCTTC.

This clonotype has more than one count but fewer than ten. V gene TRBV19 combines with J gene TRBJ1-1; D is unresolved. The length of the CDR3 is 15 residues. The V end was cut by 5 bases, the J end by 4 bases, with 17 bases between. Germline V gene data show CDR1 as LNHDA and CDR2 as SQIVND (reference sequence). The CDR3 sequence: CASSLTGGRSTEAFF. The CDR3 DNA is TGTGCCAGTAGTCTGACCGGTGGGAGGAGCACTGAAGCTTTCTTT.

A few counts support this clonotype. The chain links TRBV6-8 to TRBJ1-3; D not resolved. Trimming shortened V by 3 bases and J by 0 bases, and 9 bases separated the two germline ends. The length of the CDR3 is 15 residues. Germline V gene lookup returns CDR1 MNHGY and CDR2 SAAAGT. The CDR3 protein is CASSYKVGSGNTIYF. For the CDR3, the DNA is TGTGCCAGCAGTTATAAAGTAGGCTCTGGAAACACCATATATTTT.

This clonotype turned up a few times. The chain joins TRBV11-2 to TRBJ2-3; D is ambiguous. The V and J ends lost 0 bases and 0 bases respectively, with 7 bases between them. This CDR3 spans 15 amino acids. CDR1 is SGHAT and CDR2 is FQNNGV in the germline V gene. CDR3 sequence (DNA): TGTGCCAGCAGCTTAGAGGGCGTTAGCACAGATACGCAGTATTTT. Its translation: CASSLEGVSTDTQYF.

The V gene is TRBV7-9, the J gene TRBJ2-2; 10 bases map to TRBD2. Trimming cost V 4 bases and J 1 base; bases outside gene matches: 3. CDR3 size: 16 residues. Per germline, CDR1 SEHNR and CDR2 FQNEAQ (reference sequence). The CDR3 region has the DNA TGTGCCAGCAGCTCAGGACTAGCGGAGAACACCGGGGAGCTGTTTTTT. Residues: CASSSGLAENTGELFF.

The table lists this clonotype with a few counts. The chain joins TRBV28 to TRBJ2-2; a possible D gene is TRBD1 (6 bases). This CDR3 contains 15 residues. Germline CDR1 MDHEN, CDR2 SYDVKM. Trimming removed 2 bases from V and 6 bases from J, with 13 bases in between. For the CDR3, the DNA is TGTGCCAGCAGTTTAACCCGCAGGGGTGCCGGGGAGCTGTTTTTT. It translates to CASSLTRRGAGELFF. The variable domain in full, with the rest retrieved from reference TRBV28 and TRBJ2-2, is DVKVTQSSRYLVKRTGEKVFLECVQDMDHENMFWYRQDPGLGLRLIYFSYDVKMKEKGDIPEGYSVSREKKERFSLILESASTNQTSMYLCASSLTRRGAGELFFGEGSRLTVL.

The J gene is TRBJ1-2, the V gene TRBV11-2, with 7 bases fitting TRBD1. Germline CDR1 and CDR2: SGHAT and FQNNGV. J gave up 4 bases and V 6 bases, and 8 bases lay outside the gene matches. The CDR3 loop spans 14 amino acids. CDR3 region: CASRATGEVYGYTF. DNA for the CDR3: TGTGCCAGCAGGGCTACAGGGGAAGTCTATGGCTACACCTTC.

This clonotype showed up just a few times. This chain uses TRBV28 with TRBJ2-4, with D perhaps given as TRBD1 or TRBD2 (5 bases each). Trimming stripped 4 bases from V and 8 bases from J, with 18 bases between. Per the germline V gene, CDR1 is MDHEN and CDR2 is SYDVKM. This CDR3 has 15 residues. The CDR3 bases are TGTGCCAGCAGTTCCCCAGGGCTCCAGAGGGACATTCAGTACTTC. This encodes CASSSPGLQRDIQYF. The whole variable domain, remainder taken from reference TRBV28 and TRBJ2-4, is DVKVTQSSRYLVKRTGEKVFLECVQDMDHENMFWYRQDPGLGLRLIYFSYDVKMKEKGDIPEGYSVSREKKERFSLILESASTNQTSMYLCASSSPGLQRDIQYFGAGTRLSVL.